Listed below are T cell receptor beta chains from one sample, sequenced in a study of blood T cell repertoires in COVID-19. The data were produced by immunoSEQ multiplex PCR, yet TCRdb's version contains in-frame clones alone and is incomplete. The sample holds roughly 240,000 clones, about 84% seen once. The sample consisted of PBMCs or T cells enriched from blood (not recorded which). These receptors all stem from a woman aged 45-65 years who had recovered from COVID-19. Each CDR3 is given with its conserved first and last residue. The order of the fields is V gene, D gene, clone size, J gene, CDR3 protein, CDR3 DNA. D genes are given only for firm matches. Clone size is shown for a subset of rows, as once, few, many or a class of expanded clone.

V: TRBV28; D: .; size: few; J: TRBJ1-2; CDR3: CASSPGTQRGYTF; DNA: TGTGCCAGCAGTCCCGGGACACAAAGGGGCTACACCTTC
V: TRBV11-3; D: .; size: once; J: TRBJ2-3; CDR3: CASGTPSTDTQYF; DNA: TGTGCCAGCGGGACTCCGAGCACAGATACGCAGTATTTT
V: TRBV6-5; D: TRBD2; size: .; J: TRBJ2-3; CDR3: CASRVASGLTDTQYF; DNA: TGTGCCAGCAGGGTCGCTAGCGGACTCACAGATACGCAGTATTTT
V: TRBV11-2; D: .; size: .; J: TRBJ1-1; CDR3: CASSLEIGGTSAFF; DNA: TGTGCCAGCAGCTTAGAGATCGGGGGGACTAGTGCTTTCTTT
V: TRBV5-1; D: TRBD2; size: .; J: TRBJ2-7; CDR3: CASSLEGSGRGSYEQYF; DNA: TGCGCCAGCAGCTTGGAGGGTAGCGGGAGAGGATCCTACGAGCAGTACTTC
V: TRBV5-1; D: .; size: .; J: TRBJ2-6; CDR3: CASSLAQGPKVLTF; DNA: TGCGCCAGCAGCTTGGCTCAGGGGCCCAAGGTCCTGACTTTC
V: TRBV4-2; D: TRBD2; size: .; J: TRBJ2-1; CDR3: CASSQDLGGGNEQFF; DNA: TGTGCCAGCAGCCAAGATCTCGGGGGGGGCAATGAGCAGTTCTTC
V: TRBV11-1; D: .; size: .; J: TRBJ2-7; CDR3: CASSPGTDYEQYF; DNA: TGTGCCAGCAGCCCCGGGACTGACTACGAGCAGTACTTC
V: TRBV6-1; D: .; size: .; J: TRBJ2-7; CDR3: CASSEATGYSYEQYF; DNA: TGTGCCAGCAGTGAGGCGACAGGCTACTCCTACGAGCAGTACTTC
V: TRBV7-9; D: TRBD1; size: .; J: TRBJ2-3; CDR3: CASNLHGTGNTDTQYF; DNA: TGTGCCAGCAACCTTCACGGGACAGGCAACACAGATACGCAGTATTTT
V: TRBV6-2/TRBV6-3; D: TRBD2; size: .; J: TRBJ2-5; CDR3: CASSPRLAGPRETQYF; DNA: TGTGCCAGCAGTCCGAGACTAGCGGGCCCTCGGGAGACCCAGTACTTC
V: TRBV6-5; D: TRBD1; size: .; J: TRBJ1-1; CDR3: CASRPWTGLDTEAFF; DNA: TGTGCCAGCAGGCCCTGGACAGGGCTGGACACTGAAGCTTTCTTT
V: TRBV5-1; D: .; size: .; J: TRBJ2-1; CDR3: CASSLVAGVEYNEQFF; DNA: TGCGCCAGCAGCTTGGTCGCAGGGGTCGAATACAATGAGCAGTTCTTC
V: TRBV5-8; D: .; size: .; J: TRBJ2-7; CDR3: CARRRGHNYEQYF; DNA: TGTGCCAGACGACGTGGGCACAACTACGAGCAGTACTTC
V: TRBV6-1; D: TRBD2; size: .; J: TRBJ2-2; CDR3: CASSERASGRLLGELFF; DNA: TGTGCCAGCAGTGAACGGGCTAGCGGGAGGCTTCTCGGGGAGCTGTTTTTT
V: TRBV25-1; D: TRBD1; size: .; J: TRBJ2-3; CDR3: CASSARQGAGADTQYF; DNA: TGTGCCAGCAGTGCCAGACAGGGGGCAGGGGCAGATACGCAGTATTTT
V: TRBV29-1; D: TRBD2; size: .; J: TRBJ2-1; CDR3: CSVEFLRSGLAVDEQFF; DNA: TGCAGCGTTGAATTTCTTAGGAGTGGACTAGCGGTAGATGAGCAGTTCTTC
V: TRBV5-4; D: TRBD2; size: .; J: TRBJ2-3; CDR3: CASSPSGRDTQYF; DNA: TGTGCCAGCAGCCCTAGCGGGAGAGATACGCAGTATTTT
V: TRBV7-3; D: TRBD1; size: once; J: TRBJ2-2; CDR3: CASSFTGGLTGELFF; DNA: TGTGCCAGCAGCTTTACAGGGGGCCTCACCGGGGAGCTGTTTTTT
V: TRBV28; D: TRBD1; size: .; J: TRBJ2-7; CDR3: CASSSTGGRYEQYF; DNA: TGTGCCAGCAGTTCCACAGGGGGCAGGTACGAGCAGTACTTC
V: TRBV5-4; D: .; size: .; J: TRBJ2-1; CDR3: CASSLGGATYNEQFF; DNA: TGTGCCAGCAGCTTAGGTGGGGCGACTTACAATGAGCAGTTCTTC
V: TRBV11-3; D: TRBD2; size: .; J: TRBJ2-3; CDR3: CASSPGGSDTDTQYF; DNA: TGTGCCAGCAGCCCGGGGGGTAGCGACACAGATACGCAGTATTTT
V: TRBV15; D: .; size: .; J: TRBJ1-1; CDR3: CATSRGYRGNTEAFF; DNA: TGTGCCACCAGCAGAGGTTATAGGGGGAACACTGAAGCTTTCTTT
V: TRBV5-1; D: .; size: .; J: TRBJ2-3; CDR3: CASSLYPSSTDTQYF; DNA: TGCGCCAGCAGCCTCTACCCTTCTAGCACAGATACGCAGTATTTT
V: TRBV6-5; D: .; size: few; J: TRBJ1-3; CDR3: CASIGDSGNTIYF; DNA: TGTGCCAGCATAGGAGACTCTGGAAACACCATATATTTT
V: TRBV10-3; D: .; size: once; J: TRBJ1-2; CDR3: CAISESGAEGYTF; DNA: TGTGCCATCAGTGAGTCGGGGGCTGAGGGCTACACCTTC
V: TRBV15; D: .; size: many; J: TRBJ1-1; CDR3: CATLGGGTETEAFF; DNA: TGTGCCACCTTGGGAGGGGGGACGGAGACTGAAGCTTTCTTT
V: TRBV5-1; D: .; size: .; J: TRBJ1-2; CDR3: CASSLGSDNYGYTF; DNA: TGCGCCAGCAGCTTGGGCAGCGATAACTATGGCTACACCTTC
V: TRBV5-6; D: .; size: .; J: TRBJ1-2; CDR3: CASSTGQNYGYTF; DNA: TGTGCCAGCAGCACCGGACAGAACTATGGCTACACCTTC
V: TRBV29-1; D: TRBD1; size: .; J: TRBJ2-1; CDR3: CSVEGAGGKDEQFF; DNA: TGCAGCGTTGAAGGGGCAGGGGGTAAGGATGAGCAGTTCTTC
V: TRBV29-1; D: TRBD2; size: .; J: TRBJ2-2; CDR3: CSVVLAGGPAGELFF; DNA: TGCAGCGTGGTACTAGCGGGAGGGCCTGCCGGGGAGCTGTTTTTT
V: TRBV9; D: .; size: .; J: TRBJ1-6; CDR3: CASSPRGELSPLHF; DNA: TGTGCCAGCAGCCCTCGCGGGGAATTGAGTCCCCTCCACTTT
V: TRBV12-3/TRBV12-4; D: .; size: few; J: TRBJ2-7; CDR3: CASSTFREQYF; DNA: TGTGCCAGCAGCACCTTTCGGGAGCAGTACTTC
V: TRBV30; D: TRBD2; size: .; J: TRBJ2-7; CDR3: CAWSGTSGLEQYF; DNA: TGTGCCTGGAGTGGGACTAGCGGTCTCGAGCAGTACTTC
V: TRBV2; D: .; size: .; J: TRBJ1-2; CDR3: CASSEGRGSETSGYTF; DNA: TGTGCCAGCAGTGAAGGTCGAGGGTCGGAGACAAGTGGGTACACCTTC
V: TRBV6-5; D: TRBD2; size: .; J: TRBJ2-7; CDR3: CASSYGTSGPQREQYF; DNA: TGTGCCAGCAGTTACGGGACTAGCGGGCCTCAACGGGAGCAGTACTTC